Each of the 27 T cell receptor beta chains below was sequenced from the same sample in a study of a mutant IDH1 vaccine in newly diagnosed glioma. Using immunoSEQ multiplex PCR, the repertoire was profiled, and TCRdb retains in-frame clones only, with some absent. This sample has 82,000 or so clones, with 65% to 90% found just once. For these TCRs, the target antigens are not known. Indicated time point: week 23, last vaccination. In every dose of vaccine, 300 ug of mutant IDH1 20-mer peptide was given alongside topical imiquimod. The sample was PBMCs, taken from a glioma patient whose treatment included an IDH1 peptide vaccine. All receptors derive from a young man with glioma. Some clones in this sample may be carry-over from other donors' samples.

The chain combines TRBV19 with TRBJ2-2; D not resolved. V gave up 3 bases and J gave up 4 bases, with 9 bases separating them. CDR1 is LNHDA, CDR2 SQIVND, per germline (reference sequence). This CDR3 contains 14 residues. Written as DNA, the CDR3 is TGTGCCAGTAGTATGGGAATGCGCACCGGGGAGCTGTTTTTT. Protein: CASSMGMRTGELFF. Looking up the rest from reference TRBV19 and TRBJ2-2 gives the full variable domain: DGGITQSPKYLFRKEGQNVTLSCEQNLNHDAMYWYRQDPGQGLRLIYYSQIVNDFQKGDIAEGYSVSREKKESFPLTVTSAQKNPTAFYLCASSMGMRTGELFFGEGSRLTVL.

V is TRBV11-3 and J is TRBJ1-4, with 9 bases lining up with TRBD1. Germline CDR1 and CDR2: SGHNT and YENEEA. The CDR3 spans 14 residues. The trim removed 5 bases at V and 10 bases at J, leaving 8 bases unmatched. The CDR3 DNA is TGTGCCAGCAGCCGGACAGGGGTGAACGGAAAACTGTTTTTT. It is translated as CASSRTGVNGKLFF. The complete variable domain, with remaining parts taken from reference TRBV11-3 and TRBJ1-4, reads EAGVVQSPRYKIIEKKQPVAFWCNPISGHNTLYWYLQNLGQGPELLIRYENEEAVDDSQLPKDRFSAERLKGVDSTLKIQPAELGDSAVYLCASSRTGVNGKLFFGSGTQLSVL.

About this clone: The junction departs from the called germline gene at one end, perhaps through a read error. The V gene is TRBV7-9, the J gene TRBJ1-1; 7 bases line up with TRBD1. This CDR3 is built from 12 residues. Germline assignment: CDR1 SEHNR and CDR2 FQNEAQ (reference sequence). The CDR3 loop reads CAGSLGGPEAFF. The CDR3 DNA reads as TGTGCCGGCAGCTTAGGGGGCCCTGAAGCTTTCTTT.

The chain recombines TRBV15 with TRBJ2-7, with 7 positions matching TRBD1. Germline values: CDR1 LNHNV, CDR2 YYDKDF (reference sequence). V shed 1 base, J shed 2 bases, and the junction held 5 bases outside the gene matches. This CDR3 is 15 amino acids long. The CDR3 sequence is CATSRGRTGPYEQYF. In nucleotides, the CDR3 is TGTGCCACCAGCAGAGGGAGGACAGGCCCCTACGAGCAGTACTTC. The complete variable domain, with remaining parts taken from reference TRBV15 and TRBJ2-7, reads DAMVIQNPRYQVTQFGKPVTLSCSQTLNHNVMYWYQQKSSQAPKLLFHYYDKDFNNEADTPDNFQSRRPNTSFCFLDIRSPGLGDTAMYLCATSRGRTGPYEQYFGPGTRLTVT.

The chain recombines TRBV25-1 with TRBJ2-5, with TRBD2 identical over 10 bases. This CDR3 spans 15 amino acids. Per the germline V gene, CDR1 is MGHDK and CDR2 is SYGVNS. Trimming cost V 3 bases and J 4 bases; bases outside gene matches: 5. DNA of the CDR3: TGTGCCAGCAGTGATCCCTCTAGCGGGGGAGAGACCCAGTACTTC. Its protein is CASSDPSSGGETQYF.

The V gene is TRBV2, the J gene TRBJ2-7; 8 nucleotides align to TRBD2. The V gene end was trimmed by 5 bases and the J gene end by 0 bases; junction bases not matched to a gene: 3. Germline V CDR1 and CDR2: SNHLY, FYNNEI. This CDR3 has 14 amino acids. The CDR3 coding sequence is TGTGCCAGCAGTCGACTAGCGAACTCCTACGAGCAGTACTTC. It yields the protein CASSRLANSYEQYF.

The chain employs TRBV7-3 and TRBJ1-1; D call uncertain. The V and J ends lost 3 bases and 7 bases respectively, with 9 bases between them. The CDR3 sequence is 12 residues long. The germline gives CDR1 SGHTA, CDR2 FQGTGA. The chain's CDR3 is CASSLAGIEAFF. The CDR3 nucleotides are TGTGCCAGCAGCTTGGCGGGGATTGAAGCTTTCTTT.

The chain combines TRBV19 with TRBJ2-2; a weak D match, TRBD2 (7 bases). Germline V CDR1 and CDR2: LNHDA, SQIVND (reference sequence). This CDR3 is 15 amino acids long. The germline V and J ends were trimmed by 3 bases and 5 bases, with 13 bases remaining between them. The CDR3 DNA reads TGTGCCAGTAGTATGGGAGGGGGAGTAACCGGGGAGCTGTTTTTT. It specifies CASSMGGGVTGELFF.

This clone was detected once. Here the CDR3 reads CASSGLTGGNEQYF. DNA of the CDR3: TGTGCCAGTAGTGGGTTGACAGGGGGCAACGAGCAGTACTTC. V gene TRBV19 combines with J gene TRBJ2-7, with TRBD1 identical over 10 bases. The CDR3 is made up of 14 amino acids. Unmatched junction bases numbered 6, after V lost 5 bases and J lost 5 bases. Germline assignment: CDR1 LNHDA and CDR2 SQIVND (reference sequence). Using reference TRBV19 and TRBJ2-7 for the parts outside the CDR3, the full variable domain is DGGITQSPKYLFRKEGQNVTLSCEQNLNHDAMYWYRQDPGQGLRLIYYSQIVNDFQKGDIAEGYSVSREKKESFPLTVTSAQKNPTAFYLCASSGLTGGNEQYFGPGTRLTVT.

This CDR3 is CASSQDLVREWEQYF. CDR3 DNA sequence: TGCGCCAGCAGCCAAGATCTGGTCCGGGAGTGGGAGCAGTACTTC. This rearrangement joins TRBV4-3 to TRBJ2-7, with a weak D call TRBD2 (6 bases). Trimming took 0 bases from V and 7 from J, leaving 16 bases between them. This CDR3 has 15 amino acids. Germline assignment: CDR1 LGHNA and CDR2 YSLEER.

The rearrangement uses TRBV29-1 and TRBJ1-2, with 9 bases lining up with TRBD1. The CDR3 contains 15 residues. Losses at the gene ends were 6 bases for V and 2 bases for J; bases not matched to a gene: 10. Germline V gene sequence: CDR1 SQVTM, CDR2 ANQGSEA. DNA for the CDR3: TGCAGCGTCATCACAGGGGGCGTAGTGAACTATGGCTACACCTTC. Its protein is CSVITGGVVNYGYTF.

The chain combines TRBV6-6 with TRBJ2-7; D uncertain. Trimming took 4 bases from V and 3 from J, leaving 7 bases between them. CDR1 and CDR2 (germline): MNHNY, SVGAGI (reference sequence). This CDR3 has 12 residues. The CDR3 nucleotides read TGTGCCAGCAGTTCCGTTCTCTACGAGCAGTACTTC. Translation: CASSSVLYEQYF.

The chain uses TRBV7-8 and TRBJ2-4; D might be TRBD1 (5 bases). Germline loops: CDR1 SGHVS, CDR2 FQNEAQ. V lost 2 bases, J lost 9 bases, and 17 bases lay in between. The CDR3 is 15 residues long. CDR3 loop: CASSLSSGHNIIQYF. CDR3 coding DNA: TGTGCCAGCAGCTTATCCTCAGGGCATAATATCATTCAGTACTTC.

This clone was counted a few times. The V and J genes are TRBV10-3 and TRBJ1-3; D is uncertain. This CDR3 has 12 amino acids. The germline V gene encodes CDR1 ENHRY and CDR2 SYGVKD. Trimming cost V 9 bases and J 3 bases, with 9 bases left between them. The CDR3 sequence: CAINGGGNTIYF. In nucleotides, the CDR3 is TGTGCCATAAACGGTGGTGGAAACACCATATATTTT.

This rearrangement joins TRBV5-1 to TRBJ1-3; D call uncertain. The CDR3 is 13 amino acids. V lost 1 base, J lost 0 bases, and 2 bases lay in between. CDR1 is SGHRS and CDR2 is YFSETQ in the germline V gene. Written as DNA, the CDR3 is TGCGCCAGCAGCTTGCCCTCTGGAAACACCATATATTTT. Translating gives CASSLPSGNTIYF.

V usage is TRBV9 and J usage is TRBJ2-7; 7 bases fit TRBD1. V trimming: 3 bases; J trimming: 6 bases; junction bases outside the gene matches: 6. This CDR3 contains 13 residues. The germline V gene encodes CDR1 SGDLS and CDR2 YYNGEE. CDR3 in amino acids: CASSGTQGREQYF. The CDR3 nucleotides are TGTGCCAGCAGCGGGACACAGGGGCGCGAGCAGTACTTC.

This rearrangement joins TRBV7-2 to TRBJ1-1; 7 bases agree with TRBD1. The CDR3 runs 15 residues. The V gene's germline CDR1 is SGHTA and CDR2 FQGNSA. V was pared by 0 bases and J by 10 bases, with 11 bases of the junction left unmatched. The CDR3 DNA is TGTGCCAGCAGCTTAGCGCTTCAGGGGGGGGCCCGAGCTTTCTTT. Translated: CASSLALQGGARAFF.

This rearrangement joins TRBV5-1 to TRBJ1-3; 7 bases are shared with TRBD1. The CDR3 length is 15 residues. Germline V gene lookup returns CDR1 SGHRS and CDR2 YFSETQ. The trim removed 4 bases at V and 2 bases at J, leaving 6 bases unmatched. The CDR3 loop is CASSPRQGAGNTIYF. As DNA, the CDR3 is TGCGCCAGCAGCCCAAGGCAGGGGGCTGGAAACACCATATATTTT.

This clone was seen a few times. This chain links TRBV19 with TRBJ1-5; D gene unclear. V was shortened by 6 bases and J by 4 bases, with 10 bases between the two germline ends. In germline, CDR1 is LNHDA, CDR2 SQIVND (reference sequence). The length of the CDR3 is 13 residues. CDR3: CASSRMGNQPQHF. In nucleotides, the CDR3 is TGTGCCAGTAGCCGTATGGGGAATCAGCCCCAGCATTTT.

This chain connects TRBV27 to TRBJ1-5; D not resolved. CDR1 and CDR2 from the germline V gene are MNHEY and SMNVEV (reference sequence). Trimming took off 5 bases at V and 1 base at J, with 9 bases between the two ends. CDR3 length equals 14 residues. DNA of the CDR3: TGTGCCAGCAGTAGTGGGCCGAGCAATCAGCCCCAGCATTTT. This encodes CASSSGPSNQPQHF.

The gene calls are TRBV7-3 and TRBJ2-2; 8 positions agree with TRBD1. The CDR3 is 15 residues long. V was pared by 5 bases and J by 5 bases, with 7 bases of the junction left unmatched. Germline V lookup: CDR1 SGHTA, CDR2 FQGTGA. The CDR3 nucleotides read TGTGCCAGCAGCCGCGGACAGGGAAGAACCGGGGAGCTGTTTTTT. This codes for CASSRGQGRTGELFF. The full variable domain, rest sourced from reference TRBV7-3 and TRBJ2-2, is GAGVSQTPSNKVTEKGKYVELRCDPISGHTALYWYRQSLGQGPEFLIYFQGTGAADDSGLPNDRFFAVRPEGSVSTLKIQRTERGDSAVYLCASSRGQGRTGELFFGEGSRLTVL.

The chain couples TRBV4-3 to TRBJ2-1; D not certain. CDR3 size: 13 residues. Germline CDR1 is LGHNA and CDR2 is YSLEER. Trimming stripped 0 bases from V and 6 bases from J, with 6 bases between. The chain's CDR3 is CASSQDILNEQFF. The CDR3 DNA reads as TGCGCCAGCAGCCAAGATATCCTCAATGAGCAGTTCTTC.

This clone was counted between two and nine times. The J gene is TRBJ1-1, the V gene TRBV29-1, with no clear D. In germline, CDR1 is SQVTM, CDR2 ANQGSEA. The V and J ends lost 5 bases and 0 bases respectively, with 13 bases between them. This CDR3 contains 14 residues. The CDR3 DNA reads TGCAGCGTTTTCTCAGATCCAATGAACACTGAAGCTTTCTTT. It yields the protein CSVFSDPMNTEAFF.

The rearrangement joins TRBV30 to TRBJ2-5; D is undetermined. This CDR3 spans 15 amino acids. Germline V CDR1 and CDR2: GTSNPN, SVGIG (reference sequence). V was pared by 5 bases and J by 4 bases, with 20 bases between. The CDR3 sequence is CAWAWAVTQGETQYF. The CDR3 DNA reads as TGTGCCTGGGCCTGGGCCGTGACCCAAGGAGAGACCCAGTACTTC.

This clone showed up just once. The rearrangement links TRBV6-6 to TRBJ1-5, with 9 bases matching TRBD1. The CDR3 totals 14 residues. The junction had 5 bases not matched to a gene; V was cut back by 6 bases and J by 5 bases. The germline V gene has CDR1 MNHNY and CDR2 SVGAGI (reference sequence). Here the CDR3 reads CASSRGQGHQPQHF. The CDR3 bases are TGTGCCAGCAGCAGGGGACAGGGACATCAGCCCCAGCATTTT.

The CDR3: CASSLIPGKSEAFF. CDR3 sequence (DNA): TGTGCCAGCAGTTTAATCCCAGGGAAATCTGAAGCTTTCTTT. The rearrangement uses TRBV28 and TRBJ1-1; tentatively, D is TRBD1 (5 bases). This CDR3 region has 14 residues. V was clipped by 2 bases and J by 6 bases, with 13 bases between them. Germline-derived CDR1 and CDR2 are MDHEN and SYDVKM.

The chain is built from TRBV5-5 and TRBJ2-7; D is unresolved. Trimming took off 1 base at V and 5 bases at J, with 16 bases between the two ends. Germline assignment: CDR1 SGHKS and CDR2 YYEKEE (reference sequence). This CDR3 has 15 residues. This chain's CDR3 is CASSLWQAFGHEQYF. CDR3 sequence (DNA): TGTGCCAGCAGCTTGTGGCAGGCCTTCGGGCACGAGCAGTACTTC.